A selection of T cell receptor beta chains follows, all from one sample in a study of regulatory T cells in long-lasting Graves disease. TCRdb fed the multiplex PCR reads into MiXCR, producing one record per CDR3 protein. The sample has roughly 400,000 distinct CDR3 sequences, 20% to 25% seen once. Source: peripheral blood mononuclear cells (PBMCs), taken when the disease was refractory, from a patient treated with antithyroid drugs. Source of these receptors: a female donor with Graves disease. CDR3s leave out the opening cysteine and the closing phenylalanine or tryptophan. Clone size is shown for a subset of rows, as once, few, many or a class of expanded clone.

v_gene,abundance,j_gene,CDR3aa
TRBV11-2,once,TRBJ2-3,ASIVAGSTDTQY
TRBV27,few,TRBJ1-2,ASHSSGGRYGYT
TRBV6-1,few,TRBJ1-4,ASSEARGEKLF
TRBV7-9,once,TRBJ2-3,ASSSTPARADTQY
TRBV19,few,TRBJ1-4,ASSATGFEKLF
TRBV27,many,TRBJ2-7,ASSLSLAGGPGEQY
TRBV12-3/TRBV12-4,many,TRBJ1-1,ASSSTGTEAF
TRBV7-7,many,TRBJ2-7,ASSLNADYEQY
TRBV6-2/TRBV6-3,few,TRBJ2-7,ASSYSGRSYEQY
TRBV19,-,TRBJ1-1,ASSIDRTESTEAF
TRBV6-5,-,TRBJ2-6,ASSYGQSGANVLT
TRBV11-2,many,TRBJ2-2,ASTQGGFSGRANTGELF
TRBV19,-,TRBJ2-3,ASSIGSSSTDTQY
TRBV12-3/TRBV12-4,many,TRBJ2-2,ASSLDPGELF
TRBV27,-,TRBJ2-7,ASSSLTSGSGQY
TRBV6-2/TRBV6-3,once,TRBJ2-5,ASSYPLAEEETQY
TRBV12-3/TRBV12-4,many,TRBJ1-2,ASSFVGSGYGYT
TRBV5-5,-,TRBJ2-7,ASSSGQGGDEQY
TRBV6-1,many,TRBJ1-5,ASSEQQGNQPQH
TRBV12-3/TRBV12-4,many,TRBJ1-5,ASSLISTDYSNQPQH
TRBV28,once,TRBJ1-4,ASSTGGATNEKLF
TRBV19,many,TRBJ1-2,ASEDRGGYT
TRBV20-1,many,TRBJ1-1,SASTPTEAF
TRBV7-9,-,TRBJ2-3,ASSARTGWTDTQY
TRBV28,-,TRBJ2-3,ASSLGDREETDTQY
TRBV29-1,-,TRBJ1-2,SVESGATGGYT
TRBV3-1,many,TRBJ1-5,ASSQEGIGQPQH